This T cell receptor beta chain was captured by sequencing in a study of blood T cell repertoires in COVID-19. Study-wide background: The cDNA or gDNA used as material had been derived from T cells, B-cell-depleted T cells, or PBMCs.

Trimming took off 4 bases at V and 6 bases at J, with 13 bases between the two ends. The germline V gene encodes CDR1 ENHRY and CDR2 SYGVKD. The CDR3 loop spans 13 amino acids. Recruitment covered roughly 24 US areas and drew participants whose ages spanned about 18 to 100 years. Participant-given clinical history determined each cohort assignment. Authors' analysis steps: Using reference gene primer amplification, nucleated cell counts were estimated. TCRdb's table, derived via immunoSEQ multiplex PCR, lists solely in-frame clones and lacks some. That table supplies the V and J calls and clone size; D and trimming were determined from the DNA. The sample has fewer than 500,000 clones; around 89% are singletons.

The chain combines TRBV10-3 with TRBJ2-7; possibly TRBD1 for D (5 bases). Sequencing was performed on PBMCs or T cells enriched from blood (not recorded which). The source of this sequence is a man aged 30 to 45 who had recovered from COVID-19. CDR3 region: CAISGEGASEQYF. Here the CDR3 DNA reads TGTGCCATCAGTGGGGAAGGGGCCTCCGAGCAGTACTTC.